Below are 3 T cell receptor beta chains sequenced from a single sample in a study of cytomegalovirus exposure and HLA in healthy donors (dated by TCRdb to 2016 to 2017). The library was built by means of the immunoSEQ multiplex PCR assay. The multiplex PCR relied on a mix of 60 forward primers for TCR Vbeta segments and 13 reverse primers for TCR Jbeta segments. What TCRdb holds here is the immuneACCESS table cut down to in-frame rearrangements. Part of the clones is not present; checked against another copy, under half of the missing clones reflect an unresolved V gene, and the others are unexplained. The sample table includes approximately 70,000 clones. Together, the top ten hold less than 2% of the sample. The sequencing sample was made of PBMCs. These receptors all stem from a woman in her 30s in good health and CMV-seronegative.

The V and J genes are TRBV4-1 and TRBJ2-3; D gene ambiguous. Germline V lookup: CDR1 MGHRA, CDR2 YSYEKL. V was shortened by 0 bases and J by 1 base, with 8 bases between the two germline ends. The CDR3 consists of 15 residues. DNA for the CDR3: TGCGCCAGCAGCCAAGAATTTGGAGGCACAGATACGCAGTATTTT. This gives the protein CASSQEFGGTDTQYF.

The chain combines TRBV10-3 with TRBJ2-1; tentatively, D is TRBD2 (5 bases). V lost 6 bases, J lost 9 bases, and 15 bases lay in between. Germline lookup yields CDR1 ENHRY and CDR2 SYGVKD. The CDR3 runs 13 residues. CDR3 DNA: TGTGCCATCAGCGCTGTTAAGGGAGCTGAGCAGTTCTTC. It encodes CAISAVKGAEQFF.

The rearrangement links TRBV30 to TRBJ1-4; no clear D. The germline V gene has CDR1 GTSNPN and CDR2 SVGIG (reference sequence). The V end lost 7 bases, the J end lost 8 bases, and 11 bases lay between the germline ends. The CDR3 runs to 11 residues. The CDR3 here is CASLTREKLFF. The CDR3 nucleotides read TGTGCCTCCCTAACGAGGGAAAAACTGTTTTTT.